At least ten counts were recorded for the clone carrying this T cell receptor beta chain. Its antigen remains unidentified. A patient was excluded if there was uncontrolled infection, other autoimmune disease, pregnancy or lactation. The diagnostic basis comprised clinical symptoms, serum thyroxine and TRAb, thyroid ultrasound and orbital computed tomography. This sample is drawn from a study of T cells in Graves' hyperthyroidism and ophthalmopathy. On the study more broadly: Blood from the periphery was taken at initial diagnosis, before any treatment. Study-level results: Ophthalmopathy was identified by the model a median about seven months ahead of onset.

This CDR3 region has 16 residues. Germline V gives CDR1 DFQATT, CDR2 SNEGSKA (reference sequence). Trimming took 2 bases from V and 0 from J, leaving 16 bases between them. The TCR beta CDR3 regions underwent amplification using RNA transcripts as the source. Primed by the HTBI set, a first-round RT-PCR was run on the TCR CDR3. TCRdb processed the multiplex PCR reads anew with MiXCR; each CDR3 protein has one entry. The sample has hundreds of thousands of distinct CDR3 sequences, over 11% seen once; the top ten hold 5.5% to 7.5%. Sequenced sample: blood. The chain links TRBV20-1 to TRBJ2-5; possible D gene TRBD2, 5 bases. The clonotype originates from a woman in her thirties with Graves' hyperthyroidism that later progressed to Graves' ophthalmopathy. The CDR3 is CSARNPGLWYQETQYF. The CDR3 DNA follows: TGCAGTGCTAGAAACCCCGGACTGTGGTACCAAGAGACCCAGTACTTC.